Detailed here is one T cell receptor (beta chain). As yet, its antigen is unknown. Stable disease denoted Graves' hyperthyroidism without ophthalmopathy progression within 18 months. The diagnoses drew upon clinical symptoms, serum thyroxine and TRAb, thyroid ultrasound and orbital computed tomography. Fresh peripheral blood, approximately 10 ml, yielded the PBMCs. RNA transcripts served as the template for amplifying TCR beta CDR3 regions. Researchers ran a first-round RT-PCR on the TCR CDR3 using the HTBI primer set. Via MiXCR, TCRdb re-called the multiplex PCR reads, giving one row per CDR3 protein. The sample has hundreds of thousands of distinct CDR3 sequences, roughly 37% seen once. The sample originates from a study of T cells in Graves' hyperthyroidism and ophthalmopathy. V was clipped by 4 bases and J by 4 bases; unmatched bases: 8. Per the germline V gene, CDR1 is SGHTA and CDR2 is FQGNSA. The CDR3 has 17 amino acids.

Points from the study as a whole: Appearing also in blood were most of the thyroid clonotypes expanded above 0.001.

Sequenced sample: blood. The J gene is TRBJ2-2, the V gene TRBV7-2, with 11 bases that match TRBD2. The receptor comes from a man younger than 35 with Graves' hyperthyroidism. CDR3 sequence: CASSSLTGLAGTGELFF. The CDR3 DNA is TGTGCCAGCAGCTCCCTAACCGGACTAGCGGGCACCGGGGAGCTGTTTTTT.